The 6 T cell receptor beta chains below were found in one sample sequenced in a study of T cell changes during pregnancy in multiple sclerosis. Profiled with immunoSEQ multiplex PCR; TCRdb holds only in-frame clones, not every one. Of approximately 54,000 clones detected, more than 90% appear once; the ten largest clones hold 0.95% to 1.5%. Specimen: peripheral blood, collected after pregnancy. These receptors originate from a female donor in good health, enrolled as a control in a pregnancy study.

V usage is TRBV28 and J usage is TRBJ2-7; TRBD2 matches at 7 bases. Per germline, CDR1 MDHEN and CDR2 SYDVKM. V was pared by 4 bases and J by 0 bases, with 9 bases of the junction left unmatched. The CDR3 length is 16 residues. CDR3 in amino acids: CASSSPPQRDSYEQYF. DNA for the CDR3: TGTGCCAGCAGTTCGCCCCCCCAGCGGGACTCCTACGAGCAGTACTTC.

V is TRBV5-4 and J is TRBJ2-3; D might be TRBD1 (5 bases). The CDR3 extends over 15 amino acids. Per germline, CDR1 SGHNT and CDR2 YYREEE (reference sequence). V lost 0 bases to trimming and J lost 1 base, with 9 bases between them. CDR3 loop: CASSLGGAGTDTQYF. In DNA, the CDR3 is TGTGCCAGCAGCTTGGGGGGCGCTGGCACAGATACGCAGTATTTT.

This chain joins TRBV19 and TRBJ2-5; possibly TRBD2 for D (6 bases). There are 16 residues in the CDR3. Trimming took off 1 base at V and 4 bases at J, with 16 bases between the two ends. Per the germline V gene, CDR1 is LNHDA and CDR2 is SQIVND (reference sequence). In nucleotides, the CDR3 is TGTGCCAGTAGTATAGGGTCGGGAGAAGTGGGAGAGACCCAGTACTTC. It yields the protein CASSIGSGEVGETQYF.

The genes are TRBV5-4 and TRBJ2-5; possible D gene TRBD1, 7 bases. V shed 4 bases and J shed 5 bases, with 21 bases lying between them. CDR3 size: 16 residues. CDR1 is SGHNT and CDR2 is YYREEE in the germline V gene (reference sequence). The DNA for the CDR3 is TGTGCCAGCAGCCGAGACCGACAGGGAGGCGGGGAGACCCAGTACTTC. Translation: CASSRDRQGGGETQYF.

This CDR3 reads CASSRTDGTGGNEQFF. CDR3 sequence (DNA): TGTGCCAGCAGCCGAACCGACGGGACAGGGGGAAATGAGCAGTTCTTC. The gene calls are TRBV11-3 and TRBJ2-1, with TRBD1 matching 11 bases. Germline CDR1 and CDR2: SGHNT and YENEEA. Trimming removed 5 bases from V and 7 bases from J; junction bases left unmatched: 10. This CDR3 has 16 amino acids.

CDR3 protein: CAWDGLGSTDTQYF. As DNA, the CDR3 is TGTGCCTGGGACGGACTAGGAAGCACAGATACGCAGTATTTT. The gene calls are TRBV30 and TRBJ2-3; 7 bases align to TRBD2. The V gene's germline CDR1 is GTSNPN and CDR2 SVGIG (reference sequence). The CDR3 totals 14 residues. The trim removed 5 bases at V and 0 bases at J, leaving 5 bases unmatched.